What follows are 6 T cell receptor beta chains derived from one specimen sequenced in a study of T cell responses to AZD1222 COVID-19 vaccine. Profiling relied on immunoSEQ multiplex PCR, and the TCRdb table lists in-frame clones only, not all of them. The sample carries approximately 150,000 clones, roughly 91% recorded once. This specimen was peripheral blood, taken 28 days after the second AZD1222 dose. These receptors were taken from an adult who received the AZD1222 COVID-19 vaccine.

V gene TRBV9 combines with J gene TRBJ1-5, with 7 bases that match TRBD1. The CDR3 contains 17 residues. Germline lookup yields CDR1 SGDLS and CDR2 YYNGEE. Germline trimming cut 3 bases from V and 2 bases from J; bases unmatched to any gene: 11. CDR3 sequence reads: CASSAGSGGQGNQPQHF. The CDR3 DNA sequence: TGTGCCAGCAGCGCAGGGTCAGGGGGGCAAGGCAATCAGCCCCAGCATTTT.

The V and J genes are TRBV2 and TRBJ2-5, with D maybe TRBD2 (6 bases). Deletions cut 5 bases from V and 2 bases from J, with 12 bases between. Per the germline V gene, CDR1 is SNHLY and CDR2 is FYNNEI. This CDR3 is 14 amino acids long. CDR3 nucleotide sequence: TGTGCCAGCAGTCGGGACTCTAATCAAGAGACCCAGTACTTC. This codes for CASSRDSNQETQYF.

This clone was found once. The chain's CDR3 is CASSLWDRDGYTF. In DNA, the CDR3 is TGTGCCAGCAGCTTATGGGACAGGGATGGCTACACCTTC. The J gene is TRBJ1-2, the V gene TRBV7-9, with 9 bases lining up with TRBD1. Trimming removed 2 bases from V and 6 bases from J; junction bases left unmatched: 1. The CDR3 contains 13 residues. CDR1 and CDR2 from the germline V gene are SEHNR and FQNEAQ (reference sequence).

The chain is built from TRBV6-5 and TRBJ2-2; D remains ambiguous. Deletions cut 6 bases from V and 4 bases from J, with 9 bases between. CDR1 is MNHEY, CDR2 SVGAGI, per germline. The length of the CDR3 is 13 residues. CDR3 protein: CASRFLGTGELFF. The CDR3 nucleotides read TGTGCCAGCAGGTTCCTGGGCACCGGGGAGCTGTTTTTT.

The CDR3 coding sequence is TGCGCCAGCAGCCCCCTGCGGGGTGACAGAGGCCTAGACGCCGTTTCCTACGAGCAGTACTTC. It yields the protein CASSPLRGDRGLDAVSYEQYF. The chain is built from TRBV5-1 and TRBJ2-7; tentative D call: TRBD2 (6 bases). Germline V lookup: CDR1 SGHRS, CDR2 YFSETQ. V shed 4 bases and J shed 1 base, with 33 bases lying between them. The CDR3 has 21 residues.

The chain is built from TRBV3-1 (or the pseudogene TRBV3-2) and TRBJ2-7; D tentatively reads TRBD1 or TRBD2 (5 bases each). Trimming took 2 bases from V and 3 from J, leaving 17 bases between them. This CDR3 is built from 16 residues. Germline V gene data show CDR1 as LGHDT and CDR2 as YNNKEL (reference sequence). CDR3 nucleotide sequence: TGTGCCAGCAGCCAAAGGGACCTCGCCCCACTCTACGAGCAGTACTTC. This gives the protein CASSQRDLAPLYEQYF.